Presented here are 6 T cell receptor beta chains from one specimen sequenced in a study of cytomegalovirus exposure and HLA in healthy donors. The PCR employed 60 Vbeta primers together with 13 Jbeta primers. The method was immunoSEQ multiplex PCR; TCRdb's version includes in-frame clones alone and lacks a portion of them. The sample records about 200,000 clones, roughly 81% being singletons. Sequences were obtained from PBMCs. These receptors all come from a woman aged 25 to 39 in good health and CMV-seropositive.

This rearrangement joins TRBV29-1 to TRBJ2-5; D is uncertain. This CDR3 comprises 12 residues. The V end lost 3 bases, the J end lost 1 base, and 6 bases lay between the germline ends. Germline V gene data show CDR1 as SQVTM and CDR2 as ANQGSEA. The CDR3 reads CSVEAVQETQYF. The CDR3 DNA is TGCAGCGTTGAGGCGGTCCAAGAGACCCAGTACTTC.

V usage is TRBV6-1 and J usage is TRBJ2-1; TRBD2 agrees at 7 bases. Germline values: CDR1 MNHNS, CDR2 SASEGT. CDR3 length: 16 amino acids. Losses at the gene ends were 4 bases for V and 7 bases for J; bases not matched to a gene: 13. The CDR3 here is CASSGDYRGVRNEQFF. The CDR3 bases are TGTGCCAGCAGTGGGGACTACCGGGGGGTAAGGAATGAGCAGTTCTTC.

The chain carries TRBV28 and TRBJ1-5, with a possible D match to TRBD1 (6 bases). CDR1 is MDHEN and CDR2 is SYDVKM in the germline V gene. The CDR3 consists of 14 residues. V lost 7 bases, J lost 5 bases, and 15 bases lay in between. The CDR3 protein is CASTPTGTHQPQHF. CDR3 sequence (DNA): TGTGCCAGCACTCCCACAGGGACCCATCAGCCCCAGCATTTT.

J is TRBJ1-2 and V is TRBV7-9; no clear D gene. The CDR3 spans 14 residues. Between the trimmed V and J ends, which lost 1 base and 5 bases, there was a span of 11 bases. The germline CDR1 and CDR2 sequences are SEHNR and FQNEAQ (reference sequence). The CDR3 sequence is CASSLDRGFYGYTF. CDR3 nucleotide sequence: TGTGCCAGCAGCTTAGATCGAGGGTTTTATGGCTACACCTTC.

This chain uses TRBV19 with TRBJ1-6; D not certain. The germline CDR1 and CDR2 sequences are LNHDA and SQIVND (reference sequence). The CDR3 totals 18 residues. V was clipped by 5 bases and J by 0 bases, with 17 bases between them. DNA of the CDR3: TGTGCCAGTAGTCCGGAGGGTCAAACCAGCTCCTATAATTCACCCCTCCACTTT. Amino acids: CASSPEGQTSSYNSPLHF.

This chain uses TRBV5-1 with TRBJ2-7; D is unclear. The V and J ends lost 4 bases and 1 base respectively, with 9 bases between them. Germline-derived CDR1 and CDR2 are SGHRS and YFSETQ. The CDR3 contains 13 residues. DNA of the CDR3: TGCGCCAGCAGCCCCCCAGGTTCCTACGAGCAGTACTTC. Translating gives CASSPPGSYEQYF.